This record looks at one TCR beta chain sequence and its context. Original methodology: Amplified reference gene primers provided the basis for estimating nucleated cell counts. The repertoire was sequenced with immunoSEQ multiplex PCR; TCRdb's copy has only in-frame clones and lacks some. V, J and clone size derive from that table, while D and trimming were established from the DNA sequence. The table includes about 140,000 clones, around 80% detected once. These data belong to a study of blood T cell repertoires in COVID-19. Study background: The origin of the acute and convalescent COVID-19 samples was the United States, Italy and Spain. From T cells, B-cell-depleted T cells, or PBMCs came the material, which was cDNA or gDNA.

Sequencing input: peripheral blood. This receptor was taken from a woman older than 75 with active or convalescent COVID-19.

The CDR3 bases are TGCGCCAGCAGCTTGGATGGTACTAGCACAGATACGCAGTATTTT. Its protein is CASSLDGTSTDTQYF. The V call is TRBV5-1, the J call TRBJ2-3; no firm D call. CDR1 and CDR2 (germline): SGHRS, YFSETQ. The V end lost 0 bases, the J end lost 0 bases, and 8 bases lay between the germline ends. The CDR3 has 15 amino acids. Based on the CDR3 plus reference TRBV5-1 and TRBJ2-3, the full variable domain is KAGVTQTPRYLIKTRGQQVTLSCSPISGHRSVSWYQQTPGQGLQFLFEYFSETQRNKGNFPGRFSGRQFSNSRSEMNVSTLELGDSALYLCASSLDGTSTDTQYFGPGTRLTVL.